The sample holds one count of the clone carrying this T cell receptor (beta chain). Its specificity is unknown. This sample stems from a study of cytomegalovirus exposure and HLA in healthy donors. Study context: Counted in an early data release were roughly 87 million unique TCRs from HLA-typed donors.

This CDR3 comprises 15 residues. V lost 5 bases to trimming and J lost 3 bases, with 16 bases between them. Germline CDR1 and CDR2: LGHNA and YNFKEQ. Study findings and constraints: Whilst most TCR sequences proved rare, a subset of public TCRs occurred across many donors. Sequence variants that were highly shared formed a cluster that was likely a sequencing artifact. Among CMV-associated TCR beta chains, most appeared HLA-restricted in a later analysis.

It was with 60 Vbeta and 13 Jbeta primers that the PCR ran. Assay: immunoSEQ multiplex PCR; the TCRdb copy retains only in-frame clones and omits some. This table holds more than 150,000 clones, 80% to 90% found once. The sample comprised PBMCs. The receptor's source is a woman younger than 35 in good health and CMV-seronegative. This chain joins TRBV4-2 and TRBJ1-2; a possible D gene is TRBD1 (5 bases). CDR3 in DNA: TGTGCCAGCAGCTCGGGCGGGGAGGGACACTATGGCTACACCTTC. This encodes CASSSGGEGHYGYTF.